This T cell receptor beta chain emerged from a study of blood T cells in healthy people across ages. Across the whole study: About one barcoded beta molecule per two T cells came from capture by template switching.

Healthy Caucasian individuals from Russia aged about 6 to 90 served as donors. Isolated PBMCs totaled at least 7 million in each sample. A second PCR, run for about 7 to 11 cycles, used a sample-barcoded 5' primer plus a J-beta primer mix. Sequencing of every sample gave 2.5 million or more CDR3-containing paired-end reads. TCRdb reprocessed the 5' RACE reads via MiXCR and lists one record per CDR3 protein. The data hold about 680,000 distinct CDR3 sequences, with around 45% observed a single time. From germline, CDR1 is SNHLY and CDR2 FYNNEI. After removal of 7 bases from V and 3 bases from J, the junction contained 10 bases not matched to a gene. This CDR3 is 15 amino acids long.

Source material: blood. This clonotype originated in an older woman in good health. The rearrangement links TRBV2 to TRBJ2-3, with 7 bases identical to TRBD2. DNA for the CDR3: TGTGCCAGCATTGCGGGGGAGTTGGGTACAGATACGCAGTATTTT. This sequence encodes CASIAGELGTDTQYF.